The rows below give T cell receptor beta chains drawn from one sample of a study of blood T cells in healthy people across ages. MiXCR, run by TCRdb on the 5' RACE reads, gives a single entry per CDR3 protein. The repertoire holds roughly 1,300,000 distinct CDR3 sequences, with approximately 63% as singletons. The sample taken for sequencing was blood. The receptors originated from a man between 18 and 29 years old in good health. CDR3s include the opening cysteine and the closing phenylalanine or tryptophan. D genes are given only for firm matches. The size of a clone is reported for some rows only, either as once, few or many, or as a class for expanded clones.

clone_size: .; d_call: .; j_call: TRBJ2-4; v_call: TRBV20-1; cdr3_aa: CSAVKQGSKNIQYF; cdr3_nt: TGCAGTGCAGTAAAACAGGGTAGCAAAAACATTCAGTACTTC
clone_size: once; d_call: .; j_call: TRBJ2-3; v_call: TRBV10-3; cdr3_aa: CANSPDSALTDTQYF; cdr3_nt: TGTGCCAACTCTCCGGACAGTGCATTAACAGATACGCAGTATTTT
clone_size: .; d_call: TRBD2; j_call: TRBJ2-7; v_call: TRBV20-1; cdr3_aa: CSARAKRESYNEQYF; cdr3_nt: TGCAGTGCTCGGGCCAAGCGGGAGTCATACAATGAGCAGTACTTC
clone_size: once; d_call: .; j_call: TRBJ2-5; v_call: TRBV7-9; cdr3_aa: CASSATAKETKYF; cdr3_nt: TGTGCCAGCAGCGCGACAGCAAAAGAGACCAAGTACTTC
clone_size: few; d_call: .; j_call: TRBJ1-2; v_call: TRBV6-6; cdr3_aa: CASSYDGHLTFYGYTF; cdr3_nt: TGTGCCAGCAGTTACGATGGGCACCTCACCTTCTATGGCTACACCTTC
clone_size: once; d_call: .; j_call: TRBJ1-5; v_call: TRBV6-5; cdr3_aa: CASSLPEFQDNQPQHF; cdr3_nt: TGTGCCAGCAGTCTACCCGAGTTCCAGGACAATCAGCCCCAGCATTTT
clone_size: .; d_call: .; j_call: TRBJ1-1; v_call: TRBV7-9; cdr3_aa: CASSQGVVVKSTEAFF; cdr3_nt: TGTGCCAGCAGCCAGGGCGTGGTGGTTAAGTCCACTGAAGCTTTCTTT
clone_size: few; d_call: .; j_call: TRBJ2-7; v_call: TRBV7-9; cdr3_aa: CASSARPSIAEDIYEQYF; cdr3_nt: TGTGCCAGCAGCGCGAGGCCGAGTATTGCCGAGGATATATACGAGCAGTACTTC
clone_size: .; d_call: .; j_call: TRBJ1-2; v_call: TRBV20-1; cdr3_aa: CSANTGTQSYGYTF; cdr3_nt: TGCAGTGCTAATACCGGGACACAAAGCTATGGCTACACCTTC
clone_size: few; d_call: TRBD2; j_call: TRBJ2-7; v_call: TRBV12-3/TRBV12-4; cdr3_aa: CASSLLAGDTYEQYF; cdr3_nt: TGTGCCAGCAGTTTACTAGCGGGAGACACCTACGAGCAGTACTTC
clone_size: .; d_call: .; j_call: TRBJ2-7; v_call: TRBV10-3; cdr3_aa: CAIGGGPSNEQYF; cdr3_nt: TGTGCCATCGGAGGGGGCCCCTCCAACGAGCAGTACTTC
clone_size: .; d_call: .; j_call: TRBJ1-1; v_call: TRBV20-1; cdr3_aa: CSARGGVYTEAFF; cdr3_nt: TGCAGTGCTAGGGGCGGGGTGTATACTGAAGCTTTCTTT
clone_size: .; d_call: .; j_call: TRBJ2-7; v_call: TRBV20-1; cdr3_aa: CSASAGTYEQYF; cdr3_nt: TGCAGTGCTAGTGCGGGGACCTACGAGCAGTACTTC
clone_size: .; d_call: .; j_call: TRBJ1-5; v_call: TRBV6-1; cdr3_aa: CASSEVWGNQPQHF; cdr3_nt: TGTGCCAGCAGTGAAGTCTGGGGGAATCAGCCCCAGCATTTT
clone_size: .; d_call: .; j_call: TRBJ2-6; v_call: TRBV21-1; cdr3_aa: CASTKASGQGSSGANVLTF; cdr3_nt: TGTGCCAGCACAAAAGCTTCAGGACAGGGGTCATCTGGGGCCAACGTCCTGACTTTC
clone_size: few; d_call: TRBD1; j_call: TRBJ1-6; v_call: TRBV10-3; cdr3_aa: CAISATGGPSPLHF; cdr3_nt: TGTGCCATCAGTGCTACAGGGGGACCCTCACCCCTCCACTTT
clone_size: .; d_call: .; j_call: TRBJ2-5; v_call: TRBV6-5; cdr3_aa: CASSYNSGQETQYF; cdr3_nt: TGTGCCAGCAGTTACAACAGTGGGCAAGAGACCCAGTACTTC
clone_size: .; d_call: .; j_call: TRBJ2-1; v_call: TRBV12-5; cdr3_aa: CASGSPQSEVSADEQFF; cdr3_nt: TGTGCTAGTGGTTCCCCACAGAGCGAGGTGTCGGCCGATGAGCAGTTCTTC
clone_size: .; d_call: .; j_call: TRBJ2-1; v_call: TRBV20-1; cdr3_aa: CSAAEVGDENNEQFF; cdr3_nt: TGCAGTGCTGCAGAGGTGGGGGACGAAAACAATGAGCAGTTCTTC
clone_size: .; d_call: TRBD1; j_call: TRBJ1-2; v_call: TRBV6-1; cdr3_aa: CASSASAGDSHYGYTF; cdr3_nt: TGTGCCAGCAGCGCTTCGGCGGGGGACAGTCACTATGGCTACACCTTC
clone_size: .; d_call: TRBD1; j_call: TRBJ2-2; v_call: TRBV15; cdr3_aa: CATSSGQGNTGGLFF; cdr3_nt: TGTGCCACCAGCTCAGGACAGGGCAACACCGGGGGGCTGTTTTTT
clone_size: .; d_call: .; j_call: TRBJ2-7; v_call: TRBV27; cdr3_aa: CASRPIAGLSYEQYF; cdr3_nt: TGTGCCAGCAGGCCCATCGCGGGGCTCTCCTACGAGCAGTACTTC
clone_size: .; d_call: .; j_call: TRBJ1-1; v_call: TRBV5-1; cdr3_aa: CASSLARGQGTEAFF; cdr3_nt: TGCGCCAGCAGCTTGGCAAGGGGACAAGGGACTGAAGCTTTCTTT
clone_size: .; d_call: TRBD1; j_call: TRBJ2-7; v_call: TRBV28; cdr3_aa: CASSSTPGTGGKPYEQYF; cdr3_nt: TGTGCCAGCAGTTCCACCCCGGGGACAGGTGGTAAACCCTACGAGCAGTACTTC
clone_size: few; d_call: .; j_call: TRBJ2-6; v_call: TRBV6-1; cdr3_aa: CASRPTLQGYSGANVLTF; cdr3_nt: TGTGCCAGCAGGCCGACCCTACAGGGTTACTCTGGGGCCAACGTCCTGACTTTC
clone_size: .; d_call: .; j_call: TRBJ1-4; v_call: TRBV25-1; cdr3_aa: CASSPGRGGGEKLFF; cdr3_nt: TGTGCCAGCAGTCCGGGAAGAGGTGGAGGTGAAAAACTGTTTTTT
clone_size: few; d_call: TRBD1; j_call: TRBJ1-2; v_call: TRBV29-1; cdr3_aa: CSVLRDRDYGYTF; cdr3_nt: TGCAGCGTTCTCCGGGACAGGGACTATGGCTACACCTTC
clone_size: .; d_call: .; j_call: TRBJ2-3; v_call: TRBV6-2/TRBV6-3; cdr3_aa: CASSYSSRGSSTDTQYF; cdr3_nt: TGTGCCAGCAGTTACTCGAGTCGCGGGTCTAGCACAGATACGCAGTATTTT
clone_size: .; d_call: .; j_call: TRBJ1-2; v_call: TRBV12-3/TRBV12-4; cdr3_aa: CASTTEAFSYGYTF; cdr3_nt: TGTGCCAGCACGACTGAGGCCTTCTCCTATGGCTACACCTTC
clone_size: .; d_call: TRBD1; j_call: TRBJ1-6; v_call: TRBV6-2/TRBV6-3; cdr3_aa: CASSPASSGGGSPLHF; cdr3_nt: TGTGCCAGCAGCCCAGCCTCATCAGGGGGAGGATCACCCCTCCACTTT
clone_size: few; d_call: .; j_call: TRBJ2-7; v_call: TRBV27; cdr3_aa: CASSSYPTASGYEQYF; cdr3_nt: TGTGCCAGCAGTTCCTACCCGACGGCCTCGGGCTACGAGCAGTACTTC
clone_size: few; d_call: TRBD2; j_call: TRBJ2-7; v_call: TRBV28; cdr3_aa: CASSTPAGDLYEQYF; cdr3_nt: TGTGCCAGCAGTACCCCAGCGGGGGACCTCTACGAGCAGTACTTC
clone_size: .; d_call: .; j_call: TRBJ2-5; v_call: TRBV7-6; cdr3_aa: CASSLGTLLGPETQYF; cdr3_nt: TGTGCCAGCAGCTTAGGGACCCTATTAGGGCCAGAGACCCAGTACTTC
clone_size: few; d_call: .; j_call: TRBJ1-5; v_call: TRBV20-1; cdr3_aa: CSASNLDGYQPQHF; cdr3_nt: TGCAGTGCTAGTAATCTGGACGGATATCAGCCCCAGCATTTT
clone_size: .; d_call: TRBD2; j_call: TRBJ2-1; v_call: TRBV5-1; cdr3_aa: CASSSETSASHNEQFF; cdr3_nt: TGCGCCAGCAGCTCGGAAACTAGCGCATCCCACAATGAGCAGTTCTTC
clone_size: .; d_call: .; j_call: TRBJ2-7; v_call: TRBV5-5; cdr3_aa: CASSLELFSYEQYF; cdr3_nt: TGTGCCAGCAGCTTGGAGTTGTTCTCCTACGAGCAGTACTTC